This note documents a single T cell receptor (beta chain) sequence. Some clones are missing from TCRdb's copy, which holds only in-frame ones; the method was immunoSEQ multiplex PCR. The table lists roughly 56,000 clones, approximately 90% of them singletons. From germline, CDR1 is SGHVS and CDR2 FQNEAQ. The CDR3 is 15 amino acids. V dropped 1 base and J dropped 6; count of bases not matched to a gene: 6. The entry originates in a study of graft-versus-host responses after intestinal transplantation. V usage is TRBV7-8 and J usage is TRBJ2-7; 10 bases align to TRBD2. The TCR sequence derives from a human patient who received an intestinal transplant, so some T cells may come from the graft donor. This sample comprised PBMCs, obtained approximately four months after intestinal transplantation. CDR3 bases: TGTGCCAGCAGCTTAGGGCTAGCGGGAGTTGCCGAGCAGTACTTC. Translation: CASSLGLAGVAEQYF.